Included here is one TCR beta chain sequence, with context. This entry comes from a study of cytomegalovirus exposure and HLA in healthy donors. From germline, CDR1 is ENHRY and CDR2 SYGVKD. This CDR3 comprises 17 residues. Trimming removed 1 base from V and 4 bases from J; junction bases left unmatched: 12. PCR employed 60 Vbeta and 13 Jbeta primers. Measured with immunoSEQ multiplex PCR; TCRdb has only the in-frame clones, and not every one. This table has around 210,000 clones, 78% appearing once. The TCR was taken from a boy between 10 and 17 years old in good health and CMV-seronegative. The sequenced sample was PBMCs. V and J are TRBV10-3 and TRBJ2-5, with 7 bases that match TRBD2. CDR3 in DNA: TGTGCCATCAGTGAGTTTCAGACTAGCCTGGTTGGAGAGACCCAGTACTTC. This encodes CAISEFQTSLVGETQYF.